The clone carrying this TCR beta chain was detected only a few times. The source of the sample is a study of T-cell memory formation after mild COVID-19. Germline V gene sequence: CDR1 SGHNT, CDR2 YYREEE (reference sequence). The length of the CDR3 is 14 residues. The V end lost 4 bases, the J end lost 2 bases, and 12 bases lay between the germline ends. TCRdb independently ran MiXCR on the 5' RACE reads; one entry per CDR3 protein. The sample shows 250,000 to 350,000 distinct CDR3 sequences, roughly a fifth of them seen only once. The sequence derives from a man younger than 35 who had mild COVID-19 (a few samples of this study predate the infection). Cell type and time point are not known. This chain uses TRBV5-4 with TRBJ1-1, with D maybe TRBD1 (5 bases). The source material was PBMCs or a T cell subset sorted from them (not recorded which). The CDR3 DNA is TGTGCCAGCAGCAACGGGGGAGGCAACACTGAAGCTTTCTTT. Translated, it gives CASSNGGGNTEAFF. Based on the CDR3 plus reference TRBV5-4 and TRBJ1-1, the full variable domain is ETGVTQSPTHLIKTRGQQVTLRCSSQSGHNTVSWYQQALGQGPQFIFQYYREEENGRGNFPPRFSGLQFPNYSSELNVNALELDDSALYLCASSNGGGNTEAFFGQGTRLTVV.